Listed below are T cell receptor beta chains from one sample, sequenced in a study of T-cell memory formation after mild COVID-19. Each CDR3 protein is one row after TCRdb ran MiXCR on the 5' RACE reads. The sample lists hundreds of thousands of distinct CDR3 sequences, roughly 18% seen once, with approximately 13% in the top ten. Sequencing was carried out using PBMCs or a T cell subset sorted from them (not recorded which). These receptors came from an adult woman who had mild COVID-19 (a few samples of this study predate the infection). Cell type and time point are not known. Each CDR3 is given with its conserved first and last residue. A D gene is named only where the DNA matches it firmly. Some rows have no size entry. The others give once, few or many, or a class for an expanded clone.

cdr3_aa	cdr3_nt	v_call	j_call	clone_size	d_call
CASSSFNRTSGSSIEQFF	TGTGCCAGCAGCTCCTTTAACAGGACTAGCGGGAGCTCAATTGAGCAGTTCTTC	TRBV7-9	TRBJ2-1	.	TRBD2
CSVPKLAGGIYEQYF	TGCAGCGTTCCCAAACTAGCGGGAGGGATCTACGAGCAGTACTTC	TRBV29-1	TRBJ2-7	.	TRBD2
CSASGQETTRQYF	TGCAGTGCTTCGGGACAGGAGACCACCCGGCAGTACTTC	TRBV20-1	TRBJ2-7	.	TRBD1
CASSGWTYNEQFF	TGTGCCAGTAGTGGCTGGACCTACAATGAGCAGTTCTTC	TRBV19	TRBJ2-1	.	.
CASSSTGTYTGELFF	TGTGCCAGCAGCTCAACCGGGACTTACACCGGGGAGCTGTTTTTT	TRBV9	TRBJ2-2	.	.
CSVGMAFYNEQFF	TGCAGCGTTGGCATGGCCTTCTACAATGAGCAGTTCTTC	TRBV29-1	TRBJ2-1	.	.
CASSQPGQGFVAEAFF	TGTGCCAGCAGCCAACCGGGACAGGGGTTTGTGGCTGAAGCTTTCTTT	TRBV3-1	TRBJ1-1	few	TRBD1
CASSESSGGATDTQYF	TGTGCCAGCAGTGAATCGAGCGGGGGGGCTACAGATACGCAGTATTTT	TRBV2	TRBJ2-3	.	TRBD2
CASSLDSAASLYEQYF	TGTGCCAGCAGTCTAGACTCCGCGGCATCACTCTACGAGCAGTACTTC	TRBV7-2	TRBJ2-7	few	.
CSASTEAGGSYEQYF	TGCAGTGCTAGCACGGAAGCGGGGGGCTCCTACGAGCAGTACTTC	TRBV20-1	TRBJ2-7	.	TRBD2
CASSFFRGGGGYTF	TGTGCCAGCAGTTTTTTCAGGGGCGGAGGGGGCTACACCTTC	TRBV12-3/TRBV12-4	TRBJ1-2	few	.
CASTAWAGGRETQYF	TGTGCCAGCACCGCTTGGGCGGGGGGCCGAGAGACCCAGTACTTC	TRBV2	TRBJ2-5	.	TRBD2
CASSYSRPGNEQFF	TGTGCCAGCAGTTACTCGAGACCCGGCAATGAGCAGTTCTTC	TRBV6-5	TRBJ2-1	.	.
CASSPRGTSGSREQFF	TGTGCCAGCTCACCAAGGGGGACTAGCGGGAGTAGGGAGCAGTTCTTC	TRBV18	TRBJ2-1	few	TRBD2
CASSQVGGEETQYF	TGCGCCAGCAGCCAAGTAGGGGGGGAGGAGACCCAGTACTTC	TRBV4-1	TRBJ2-5	many	.
CAIHTTDREGNEQFF	TGTGCCATACACACCACCGACAGGGAGGGGAATGAGCAGTTCTTC	TRBV28	TRBJ2-1	few	.
CSVGTGGLYNEQFF	TGCAGCGTTGGAACGGGGGGCCTATACAATGAGCAGTTCTTC	TRBV29-1	TRBJ2-1	.	.
CASSEISGELFF	TGTGCCAGCAGCGAGATCTCCGGGGAGCTGTTTTTT	TRBV25-1	TRBJ2-2	.	.
CASTRQETQYF	TGTGCCAGCACCCGGCAAGAGACCCAGTACTTC	TRBV5-8	TRBJ2-5	.	.
CASSFGPGNTEAFF	TGTGCCAGCAGTTTCGGGCCGGGGAACACTGAAGCTTTCTTT	TRBV12-3/TRBV12-4	TRBJ1-1	.	.
CSASVSGGPTDTQYF	TGCAGTGCTAGTGTTAGCGGGGGACCCACAGATACGCAGTATTTT	TRBV20-1	TRBJ2-3	few	TRBD2
CSASSFGYNQPQHF	TGCAGTGCTAGTTCATTCGGGTATAATCAGCCCCAGCATTTT	TRBV20-1	TRBJ1-5	.	.
CASKGTSGGYNEQFF	TGTGCCAGCAAAGGGACTAGCGGGGGGTACAATGAGCAGTTCTTC	TRBV2	TRBJ2-1	.	TRBD2
CASRVTGSRETQYF	TGTGCCAGCAGGGTTACAGGGTCAAGAGAGACCCAGTACTTC	TRBV12-3/TRBV12-4	TRBJ2-5	.	.